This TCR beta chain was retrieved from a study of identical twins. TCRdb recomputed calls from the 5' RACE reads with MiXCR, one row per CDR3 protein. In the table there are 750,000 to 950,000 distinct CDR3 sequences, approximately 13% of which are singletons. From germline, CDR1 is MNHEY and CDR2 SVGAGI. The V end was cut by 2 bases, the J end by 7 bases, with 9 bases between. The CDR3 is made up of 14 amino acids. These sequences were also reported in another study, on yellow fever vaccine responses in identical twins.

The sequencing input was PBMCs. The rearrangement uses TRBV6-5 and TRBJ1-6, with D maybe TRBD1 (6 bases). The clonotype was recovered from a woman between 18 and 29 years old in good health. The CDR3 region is CASSYGQKNSPLHF. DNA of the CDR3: TGTGCCAGCAGTTACGGACAGAAAAATTCACCCCTCCACTTT.